This TCR beta chain was documented in a study of neurological immune-mediated disorders. TCRdb re-called the 5' RACE reads with MiXCR, one entry per CDR3 protein. This sample yields tens of thousands of distinct CDR3 sequences, of which 5% to 7% are seen a single time; roughly 40% belongs to the top ten. CDR1 and CDR2 from the germline V gene are SNHLY and FYNNEI. The CDR3 contains 16 residues. Trimming cost V 5 bases and J 4 bases; bases outside gene matches: 5. This clonotype appeared many times. This TCR was recovered from a young man in good health. The chain is built from TRBV2 and TRBJ2-3; the match to TRBD2 covers 14 bases. Input material: CD8+ T cells from blood. The CDR3 region is CASSSTSGGAADTQYF. CDR3 DNA: TGTGCCAGCAGTTCGACTAGCGGGGGGGCAGCAGATACGCAGTATTTT. The entire variable domain, with the rest obtained from reference TRBV2 and TRBJ2-3, is as follows: EPEVTQTPSHQVTQMGQEVILRCVPISNHLYFYWYRQILGQKVEFLVSFYNNEISEKSEIFDDQFSVERPDGSNFTLKIRSTKLEDSAMYFCASSSTSGGAADTQYFGPGTRLTVL.